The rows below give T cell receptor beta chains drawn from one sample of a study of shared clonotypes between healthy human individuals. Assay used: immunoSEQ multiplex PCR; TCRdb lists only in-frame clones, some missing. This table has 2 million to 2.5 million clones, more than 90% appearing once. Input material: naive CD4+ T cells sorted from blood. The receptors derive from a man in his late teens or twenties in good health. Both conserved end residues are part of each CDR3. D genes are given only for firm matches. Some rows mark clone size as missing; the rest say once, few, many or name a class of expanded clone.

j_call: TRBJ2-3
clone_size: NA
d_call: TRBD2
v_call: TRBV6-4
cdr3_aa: CASSVSAGGADTQYF

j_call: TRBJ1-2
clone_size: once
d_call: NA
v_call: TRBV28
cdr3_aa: CASSSHRGNYGYTF

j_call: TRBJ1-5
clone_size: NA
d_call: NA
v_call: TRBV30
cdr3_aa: CAWSPQGSSQPQHF

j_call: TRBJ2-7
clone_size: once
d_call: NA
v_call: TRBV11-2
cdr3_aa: CASSLVGGTPYEQYF

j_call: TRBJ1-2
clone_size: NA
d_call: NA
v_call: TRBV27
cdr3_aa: CASSNEPGQTYTF

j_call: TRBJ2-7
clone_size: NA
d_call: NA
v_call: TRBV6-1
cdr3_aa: CAAQGYAGYEQYF

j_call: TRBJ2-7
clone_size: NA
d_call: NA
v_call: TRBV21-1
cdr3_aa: CASSSRTGGAYEQYF

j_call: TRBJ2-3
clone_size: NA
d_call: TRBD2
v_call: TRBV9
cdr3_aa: CASSVRLAGGSTSTDTQYF

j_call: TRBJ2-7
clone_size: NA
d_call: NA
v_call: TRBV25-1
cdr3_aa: CASSEWGSYEQYF

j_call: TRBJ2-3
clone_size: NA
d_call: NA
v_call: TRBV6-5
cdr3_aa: CASSYNGRSTDTQYF

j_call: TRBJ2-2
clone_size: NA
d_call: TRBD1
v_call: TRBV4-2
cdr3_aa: CASSHPGQTNTGELFF

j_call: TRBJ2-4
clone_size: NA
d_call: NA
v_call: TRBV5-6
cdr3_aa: CASSLDRAKNIQYF

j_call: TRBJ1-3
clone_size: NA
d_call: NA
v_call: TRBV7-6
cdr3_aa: CASSLETQGPGNTIYF

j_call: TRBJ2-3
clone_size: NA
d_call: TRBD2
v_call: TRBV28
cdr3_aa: CASSSTGGITDTQYF

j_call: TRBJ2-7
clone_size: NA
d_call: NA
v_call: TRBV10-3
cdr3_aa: CAIRGDTYEQYF

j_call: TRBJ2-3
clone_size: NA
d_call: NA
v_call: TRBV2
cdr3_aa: CASSERSGAYVTQYF

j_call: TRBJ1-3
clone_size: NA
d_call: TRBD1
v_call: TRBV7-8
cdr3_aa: CASSLGTGSGNTIYF

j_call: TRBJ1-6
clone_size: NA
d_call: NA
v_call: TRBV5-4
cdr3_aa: CASSPGHSSPLHF

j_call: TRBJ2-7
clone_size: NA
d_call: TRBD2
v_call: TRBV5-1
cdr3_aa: CASSIAGGPYEQYF

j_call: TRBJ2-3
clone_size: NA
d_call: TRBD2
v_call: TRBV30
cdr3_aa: CAWRRRGQLAGRNSDTQYF

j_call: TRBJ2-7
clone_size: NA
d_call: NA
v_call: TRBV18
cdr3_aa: CASSQKTGYEQYF